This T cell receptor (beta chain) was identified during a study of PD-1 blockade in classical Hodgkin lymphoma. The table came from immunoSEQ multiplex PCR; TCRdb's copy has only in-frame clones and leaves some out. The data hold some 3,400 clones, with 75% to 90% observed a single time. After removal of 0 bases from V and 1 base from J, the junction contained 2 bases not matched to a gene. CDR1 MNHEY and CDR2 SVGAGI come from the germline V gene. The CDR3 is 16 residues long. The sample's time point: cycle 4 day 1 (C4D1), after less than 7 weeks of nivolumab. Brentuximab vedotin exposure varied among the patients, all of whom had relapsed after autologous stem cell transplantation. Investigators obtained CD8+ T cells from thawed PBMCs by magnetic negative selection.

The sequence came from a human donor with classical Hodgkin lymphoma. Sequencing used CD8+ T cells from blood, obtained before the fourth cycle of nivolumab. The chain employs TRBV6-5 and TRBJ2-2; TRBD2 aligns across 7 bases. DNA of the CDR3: TGTGCCAGCAGTTACTCGCCTAGCGGGAACACCGGGGAGCTGTTTTTT. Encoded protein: CASSYSPSGNTGELFF.